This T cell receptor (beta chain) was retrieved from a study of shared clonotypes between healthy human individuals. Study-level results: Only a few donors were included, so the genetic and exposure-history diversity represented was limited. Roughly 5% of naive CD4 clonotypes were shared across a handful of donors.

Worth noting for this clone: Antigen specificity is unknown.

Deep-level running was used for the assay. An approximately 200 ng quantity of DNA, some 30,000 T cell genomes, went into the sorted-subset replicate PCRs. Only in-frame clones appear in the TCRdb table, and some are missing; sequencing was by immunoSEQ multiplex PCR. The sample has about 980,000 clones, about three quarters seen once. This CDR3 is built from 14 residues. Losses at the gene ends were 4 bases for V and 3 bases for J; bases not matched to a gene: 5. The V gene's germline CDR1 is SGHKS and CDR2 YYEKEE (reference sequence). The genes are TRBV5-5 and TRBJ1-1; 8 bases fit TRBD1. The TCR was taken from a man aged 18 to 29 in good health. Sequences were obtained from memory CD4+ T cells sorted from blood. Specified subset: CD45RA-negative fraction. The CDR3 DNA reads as TGTGCCAGCAGCCCGGACAGGGTGTACACTGAAGCTTTCTTT. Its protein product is CASSPDRVYTEAFF.